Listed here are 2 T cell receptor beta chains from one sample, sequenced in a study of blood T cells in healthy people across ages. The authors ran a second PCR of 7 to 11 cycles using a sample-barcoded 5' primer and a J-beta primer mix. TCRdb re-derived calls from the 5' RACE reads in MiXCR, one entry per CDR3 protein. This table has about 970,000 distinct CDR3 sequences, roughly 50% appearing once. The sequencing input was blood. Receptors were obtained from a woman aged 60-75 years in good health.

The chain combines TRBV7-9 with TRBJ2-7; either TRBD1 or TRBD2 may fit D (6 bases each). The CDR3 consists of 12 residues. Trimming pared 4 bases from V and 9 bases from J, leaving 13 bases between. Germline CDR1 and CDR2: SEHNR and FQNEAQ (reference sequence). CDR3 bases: TGTGCCAGCAGCTCGGGGGCGGTAGGGCAGTACTTC. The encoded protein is CASSSGAVGQYF.

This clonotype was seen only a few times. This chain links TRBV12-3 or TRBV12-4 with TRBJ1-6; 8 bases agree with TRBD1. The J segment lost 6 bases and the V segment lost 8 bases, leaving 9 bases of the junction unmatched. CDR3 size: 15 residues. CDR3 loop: CASLRDRTSNSPLHF. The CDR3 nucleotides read TGTGCCAGCCTCCGGGACAGGACCAGTAATTCACCCCTCCACTTT.